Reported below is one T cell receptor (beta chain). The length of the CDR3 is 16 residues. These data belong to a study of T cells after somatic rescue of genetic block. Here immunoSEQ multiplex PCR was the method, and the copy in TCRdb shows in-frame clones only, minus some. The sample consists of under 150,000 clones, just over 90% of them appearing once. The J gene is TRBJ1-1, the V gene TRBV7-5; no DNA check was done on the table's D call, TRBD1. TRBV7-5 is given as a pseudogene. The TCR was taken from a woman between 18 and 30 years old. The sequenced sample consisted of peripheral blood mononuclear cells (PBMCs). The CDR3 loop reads CVRSLAGTEKNTEAFF. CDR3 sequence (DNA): TGTGTCAGAAGCTTAGCCGGGACAGAAAAGAACACTGAAGCTTTCTTT.